These 7 T cell receptor beta chains were all obtained from the same sample, sequenced in a study of OX40 agonist ivuxolimab in advanced cancers. The data were produced by immunoSEQ multiplex PCR, yet TCRdb's version contains in-frame clones alone and is incomplete. Among more than 70,000 clones listed, about 91% were seen once. This material consisted of CD4+ or CD8+ T cells sorted from blood, taken in a trial of the OX40 agonist ivuxolimab. The receptors here all came from an adult with an advanced solid tumor such as melanoma, head and neck, liver or kidney cancer.

CDR3 DNA: TGTGCCAGCAGCTTAATAATAGGTTCCGGGAGAACTTTTGTCGAGACCCAGTACTTC. Translation gives CASSLIIGSGRTFVETQYF. The chain uses TRBV7-6 and TRBJ2-5; perhaps TRBD2 as D (6 bases). V was clipped by 2 bases and J by 5 bases, with 27 bases between them. Germline V lookup: CDR1 SGHVS, CDR2 FNYEAQ. The CDR3 runs 19 residues. The variable domain in full, completed from reference TRBV7-6 and TRBJ2-5, reads GAGVSQSPRYKVTKRGQDVALRCDPISGHVSLYWYRQALGQGPEFLTYFNYEAQQDKSGLPNDRFSAERPEGSISTLTIQRTEQRDSAMYRCASSLIIGSGRTFVETQYFGPGTRLLVL.

The chain recombines TRBV2 with TRBJ2-7, with a weak D call TRBD2 (6 bases). Germline CDR1 reads SNHLY; CDR2 reads FYNNEI. Deletions cut 4 bases from V and 2 bases from J, with 15 bases between. This CDR3 has 15 residues. CDR3 coding DNA: TGTGCCAGCAGTGCTGGGCTAGCGAGAACCTACGAGCAGTACTTC. Protein sequence: CASSAGLARTYEQYF.

The chain joins TRBV7-9 to TRBJ1-1; D gene uncertain. CDR3 length: 12 amino acids. Deletions cut 7 bases from V and 5 bases from J, with 11 bases between. Looked up from germline, CDR1 is SEHNR and CDR2 is FQNEAQ (reference sequence). CDR3: CASIKVGTEAFF. The CDR3 bases are TGTGCCAGCATAAAAGTCGGGACTGAAGCTTTCTTT.

The chain couples TRBV4-1 to TRBJ2-1; a possible D gene is TRBD2 (6 bases). Germline loops: CDR1 MGHRA, CDR2 YSYEKL. The CDR3 is 13 amino acids. With 6 bases removed from V and 6 bases from J, the gap between germline ends came to 12 bases. CDR3 protein: CASSLYSGNEQFF. CDR3 sequence (DNA): TGCGCCAGCAGTCTCTATAGCGGCAATGAGCAGTTCTTC.

The chain uses TRBV5-1 and TRBJ2-1, with D tentatively TRBD1 (6 bases). This CDR3 region has 12 residues. Trimming took 2 bases from V and 9 from J, leaving 9 bases between them. CDR1 SGHRS and CDR2 YFSETQ come from the germline V gene. In DNA, the CDR3 is TGCGCCAGCAGCTTTGGGGGCGGTGAGCAGTTCTTC. This gives the protein CASSFGGGEQFF.

The rearrangement uses TRBV7-9 and TRBJ2-2; 8 bases match TRBD1. CDR1 is SEHNR and CDR2 is FQNEAQ in the germline V gene (reference sequence). The CDR3 has 18 residues. Unmatched junction bases numbered 8, after V lost 1 base and J lost 1 base. CDR3 sequence: CASSLGGTGPLNTGELFF. The CDR3 region has the DNA TGTGCCAGCAGCTTAGGAGGGACAGGCCCTTTGAACACCGGGGAGCTGTTTTTT.

This clone came up once. V usage is TRBV30 and J usage is TRBJ2-2, with D uncertain. V was clipped by 0 bases and J by 7 bases, with 9 bases between them. This CDR3 contains 13 residues. The germline V gene encodes CDR1 GTSNPN and CDR2 SVGIG (reference sequence). CDR3 in amino acids: CAWSVRLVGELFF. CDR3 in DNA: TGTGCCTGGAGTGTACGGCTTGTCGGGGAGCTGTTTTTT.